The entry below gives a single TCR beta chain sequence along with its context. No antigen is known for it. A process of 5'RACE template switching, which added a universal primer site and UMIs, was used to make TCR cDNA. TCRdb recomputed calls from the 5' RACE reads with MiXCR, one row per CDR3 protein. The sample comprises under 200,000 distinct CDR3 sequences, about 7% of which are singletons, and over 2% rests with the top ten. This sample was included in a study of T cells after yellow fever vaccination. Trimming shortened V by 4 bases and J by 10 bases, and 15 bases separated the two germline ends. The CDR3 has 14 amino acids. Germline CDR1 and CDR2: SGHRS and YFSETQ. Overall study findings and caveats: Of the clonotypes, a small share occurred in both CD4 and CD8 compartments. Abundant clonotypes from the bulk population could contaminate FACS-sorted repertoires. Researchers report a weaker secondary response that nonetheless peaked faster, day 5 versus 15.

This clonotype was sampled from a man aged 18-30 years who received the YFV17D yellow fever vaccine. V is TRBV5-1 and J is TRBJ1-6; possible D gene TRBD1, 6 bases. The sequences come from CD4+ T cells sorted from PBMCs, collected 5 to 6 days after the first yellow fever vaccination. The CDR3 spells CASSPDQGNSPLHF. The CDR3 DNA sequence: TGCGCCAGCAGCCCGGACCAGGGGAACTCACCCCTCCACTTT.